The source of this TCR beta chain is a study of Ad26.COV2.S vaccination and SARS-CoV-2 variants. Study-level results: Vaccinees and placebo recipients showed similar non-spike TCR breadth. The TCR breadth and depth analyses may have produced an underestimate of total T cell responses.

This clone was seen a few times. No antigen is known for it. The repertoire was sequenced with immunoSEQ multiplex PCR; TCRdb's copy has only in-frame clones and lacks some. The sample contains hundreds of thousands of clones, 90% to 95% of which appear only once. Trimming stripped 5 bases from V and 8 bases from J, with 21 bases between. Germline V gene sequence: CDR1 LNHDA, CDR2 SQIVND (reference sequence). This CDR3 is built from 15 residues. V is TRBV19 and J is TRBJ1-1, with D tentatively TRBD1 (6 bases). The sample here was peripheral blood, taken after recovery from COVID-19. The sequence derives from a human donor who had recovered from COVID-19. CDR3 amino acids: CASSPPTGYPGEAFF. The CDR3 DNA reads TGTGCCAGTAGTCCCCCAACAGGGTACCCCGGAGAAGCTTTCTTT.